The rows below give T cell receptor beta chains drawn from one sample of a study of T-cell memory formation after mild COVID-19. TCRdb redid the calling of the 5' RACE reads with MiXCR, one entry per CDR3 protein. The repertoire holds 350,000 to 450,000 distinct CDR3 sequences, with 25% to 30% as singletons. Sequencing was performed on PBMCs or a T cell subset sorted from them (not recorded which). The origin of the receptors is an adult woman who had mild COVID-19 (a few samples of this study predate the infection). Cell type and time point are not known. Both conserved end residues are part of each CDR3. D genes are given only for firm matches. Expanded clones get a size class; other rows say once, few or many, or leave the size out.

J	V	size	D	CDR3	DNA
TRBJ2-7	TRBV5-1	.	TRBD2	CASSGGGLSYEQYF	TGCGCCAGCAGCGGGGGAGGGCTCTCCTACGAGCAGTACTTC
TRBJ2-7	TRBV7-3	few	.	CASSLRAGSSIYEQYF	TGTGCCAGCAGCCTACGCGCCGGCAGCTCAATCTACGAGCAGTACTTC
TRBJ2-7	TRBV20-1	few	.	CSASGKYEQYF	TGCAGTGCTAGCGGGAAGTACGAGCAGTACTTC
TRBJ1-2	TRBV5-1	.	.	CASGSGTPYGYTF	TGCGCCAGCGGATCCGGGACACCTTATGGCTACACCTTC
TRBJ1-2	TRBV28	.	TRBD1	CASSPPTGLVNYGYTF	TGTGCCAGCAGTCCCCCGACAGGGCTTGTCAACTATGGCTACACCTTC
TRBJ1-1	TRBV12-3/TRBV12-4	few	.	CASSPETDEAFF	TGTGCCAGCAGTCCAGAAACAGACGAAGCTTTCTTT
TRBJ1-5	TRBV9	few	.	CASSVSPYSNQPQHF	TGTGCCAGCAGCGTAAGCCCCTATAGCAATCAGCCCCAGCATTTT
TRBJ2-1	TRBV7-3	.	TRBD1	CASSSQGPQGNEQFF	TGTGCCAGCAGCTCACAGGGGCCCCAGGGTAATGAGCAGTTCTTC
TRBJ1-4	TRBV5-5	.	.	CASSLAGGEGEKLFF	TGTGCCAGCAGCTTGGCCGGGGGTGAGGGTGAAAAACTGTTTTTT
TRBJ1-5	TRBV10-3	few	.	CAISEDAYNQPQHF	TGTGCCATCAGTGAGGATGCCTACAATCAGCCCCAGCATTTT
TRBJ1-5	TRBV12-3/TRBV12-4	.	.	CASSFRGIGNQPQHF	TGTGCCAGCAGTTTCAGAGGGATAGGCAATCAGCCCCAGCATTTT
TRBJ1-2	TRBV19	.	.	CASRPKTEDNGYTF	TGTGCCAGTAGACCGAAGACAGAAGACAATGGCTACACCTTC
TRBJ1-1	TRBV3-1	few	.	CASSARGSEAFF	TGTGCCAGCAGCGCTAGGGGGTCTGAAGCTTTCTTT
TRBJ2-2	TRBV20-1	.	TRBD1	CSATPNADKDRVTGELFF	TGCAGTGCCACACCCAACGCCGACAAGGACAGGGTCACCGGGGAGCTGTTTTTT
TRBJ2-7	TRBV7-9	.	.	CASTFPSAGAVVEQYF	TGTGCCAGCACGTTCCCTTCGGCGGGGGCGGTAGTCGAGCAGTACTTC
TRBJ2-7	TRBV5-1	.	.	CASSLREQYF	TGCGCCAGCAGCTTGAGAGAGCAGTACTTC
TRBJ2-5	TRBV4-3	.	TRBD2	CASSQALSREGEETQYF	TGCGCCAGCAGCCAAGCGCTCTCGCGGGAGGGAGAAGAGACCCAGTACTTC
TRBJ1-2	TRBV6-6	.	TRBD1	CASRPEAGQLYGYTF	TGTGCCAGCAGACCTGAGGCGGGACAGCTCTATGGCTACACCTTC
TRBJ1-3	TRBV2	few	.	CASASWAGTSGNTIYF	TGTGCCAGCGCGAGCTGGGCGGGAACCTCTGGAAACACCATATATTTT
TRBJ2-2	TRBV7-6	.	TRBD1	CASSGQGRPNTGELFF	TGTGCCAGCAGCGGACAGGGAAGACCGAACACCGGGGAGCTGTTTTTT
TRBJ2-5	TRBV7-2	few	.	CASRSAPQETQYF	TGTGCCAGCAGATCCGCCCCACAAGAGACCCAGTACTTC
TRBJ2-2	TRBV2	.	TRBD1	CASRVRQGDIGELFF	TGTGCCAGCAGAGTACGACAGGGGGATATCGGGGAGCTGTTTTTT
TRBJ1-2	TRBV20-1	few	.	CSARWGGHYGYTF	TGCAGTGCTAGATGGGGGGGTCACTATGGCTACACCTTC
TRBJ2-2	TRBV9	.	.	CASRPSLANTGELFF	TGTGCCAGCCGCCCCTCGCTGGCTAACACCGGGGAGCTGTTTTTT
TRBJ2-1	TRBV4-1	few	.	CASSYPSNEQFF	TGCGCCAGCAGCTATCCGTCGAATGAGCAGTTCTTC
TRBJ2-7	TRBV7-3	.	TRBD2	CASSLTSGSTMHSVEQYF	TGTGCCAGCAGCTTGACTAGCGGGAGTACCATGCACTCGGTGGAGCAGTACTTC
TRBJ2-3	TRBV7-9	few	.	CASSSSNRGLFTDTQYF	TGTGCCAGCAGCTCGTCGAATAGGGGTCTCTTCACAGATACGCAGTATTTT
TRBJ2-5	TRBV20-1	.	.	CSARDRRETQYF	TGCAGTGCTAGAGATCGTAGAGAGACCCAGTACTTC
TRBJ2-5	TRBV7-9	.	.	CASSLIGAGAGQETQYF	TGTGCCAGCAGCTTAATTGGGGCGGGAGCTGGACAGGAGACCCAGTACTTC
TRBJ2-3	TRBV10-3	.	.	CAISERTLTDTDTQYF	TGTGCCATCAGTGAAAGGACGCTGACAGACACAGATACGCAGTATTTT
TRBJ2-3	TRBV6-2/TRBV6-3	.	.	CASSAAQGSADTQYF	TGTGCCAGCAGTGCGGCCCAGGGAAGCGCAGATACGCAGTATTTT
TRBJ2-7	TRBV20-1	few	TRBD1	CSARDPGQGLSYEQYF	TGCAGTGCTAGAGATCCGGGACAGGGGCTCTCCTACGAGCAGTACTTC
TRBJ2-3	TRBV5-6	.	TRBD2	CASSSRLAGFTDTQYF	TGTGCCAGCAGCTCGCGACTAGCGGGGTTCACAGATACGCAGTATTTT
TRBJ2-1	TRBV4-1	.	.	CASSQGPVSYNEQFF	TGCGCCAGCAGCCAAGGTCCAGTATCCTACAATGAGCAGTTCTTC
TRBJ2-5	TRBV2	.	TRBD2	CANGLAGNGETQYF	TGTGCCAACGGACTAGCGGGGAATGGAGAGACCCAGTACTTC
TRBJ1-5	TRBV6-2/TRBV6-3	.	TRBD1	CASRLTGAKPQHF	TGTGCCAGCAGGCTGACAGGGGCGAAGCCCCAGCATTTT
TRBJ2-5	TRBV11-2	.	TRBD1	CASSQGATETQYF	TGTGCCAGCAGCCAGGGGGCAACGGAGACCCAGTACTTC
TRBJ1-6	TRBV20-1	.	TRBD1	CSARTITRQGSNSPLHF	TGCAGTGCTAGGACCATTACTCGACAGGGAAGTAATTCACCCCTCCACTTT
TRBJ1-1	TRBV18	.	.	CASSTRGGDGEAFF	TGTGCCAGCTCTACCCGAGGGGGGGATGGGGAAGCTTTCTTT
TRBJ2-1	TRBV6-5	.	.	CASSYSSLTGRLYNEQFF	TGTGCCAGCAGTTACTCGAGCTTAACAGGACGGCTCTACAATGAGCAGTTCTTC
TRBJ1-3	TRBV12-3/TRBV12-4	.	.	CASSRDGSGNTIYF	TGTGCCAGCAGCAGGGACGGCTCTGGAAACACCATATATTTT
TRBJ1-1	TRBV5-6	many	TRBD1	CASSLAGLRGSNTEAFF	TGTGCCAGCAGCTTGGCGGGGCTCAGGGGGTCGAACACTGAAGCTTTCTTT
TRBJ2-7	TRBV24-1	.	TRBD1	CATAPRTGIHEQYF	TGTGCCACCGCTCCGCGGACAGGGATCCACGAGCAGTACTTC
TRBJ2-5	TRBV7-9	.	.	CASSWATGKETQYF	TGTGCCAGCAGCTGGGCCACAGGAAAAGAGACCCAGTACTTC
TRBJ2-3	TRBV7-3	few	.	CASSNRGTDTQYF	TGTGCCAGCAGTAACAGGGGCACAGATACGCAGTATTTT
TRBJ1-4	TRBV4-3	.	.	CASSQELVVEKLFF	TGCGCCAGCAGCCAAGAGTTAGTCGTGGAAAAACTGTTTTTT
TRBJ2-3	TRBV12-3/TRBV12-4	few	.	CASSFAAGLTDTQYF	TGTGCCAGCAGTTTCGCGGCAGGACTCACAGATACGCAGTATTTT
TRBJ1-1	TRBV25-1	.	.	CASSGINTEAFF	TGTGCCAGCAGTGGAATAAACACTGAAGCTTTCTTT
TRBJ2-3	TRBV28	.	TRBD1	CASSPPGQGLHTAQYF	TGTGCCAGCAGTCCCCCGGGACAGGGCCTTCACACGGCGCAGTATTTT
TRBJ1-2	TRBV4-1	.	TRBD1	CASSQGTGNGYTF	TGCGCCAGCAGCCAAGGGACAGGGAACGGCTACACCTTC
TRBJ1-2	TRBV12-3/TRBV12-4	few	.	CASSLSTRPYGYTF	TGTGCCAGCAGTTTATCCACGAGGCCCTATGGCTACACCTTC
TRBJ2-2	TRBV7-9	few	TRBD1	CASSPRDRARELFF	TGTGCCAGCAGCCCTCGGGACAGGGCGCGGGAGCTGTTTTTT
TRBJ2-7	TRBV12-3/TRBV12-4	.	.	CASRRDGSSYEQYF	TGTGCCAGCAGACGGGACGGAAGCTCCTACGAGCAGTACTTC
TRBJ2-7	TRBV21-1	few	.	CASSKAEEGYEQYF	TGTGCCAGCAGCAAAGCGGAGGAAGGCTACGAGCAGTACTTC
TRBJ1-2	TRBV7-9	few	.	CASSLAVRTGGYGYTF	TGTGCCAGCAGCTTAGCGGTGAGGACGGGGGGCTATGGCTACACCTTC
TRBJ1-1	TRBV12-3/TRBV12-4	once	.	CASSLSFAEAFF	TGTGCCAGCAGTTTGTCATTTGCCGAAGCTTTCTTT
TRBJ2-1	TRBV9	few	TRBD2	CASSVEGTSGSRNEQFF	TGTGCCAGCAGCGTAGAAGGGACTAGCGGGAGTAGGAATGAGCAGTTCTTC
TRBJ2-7	TRBV7-9	.	.	CASSSTVGRKSSYEQYF	TGTGCCAGCAGCTCCACCGTCGGCAGGAAGAGCTCCTACGAGCAGTACTTC
TRBJ2-7	TRBV29-1	.	.	CSVGHGSYEQYF	TGCAGCGTTGGGCACGGGTCCTACGAGCAGTACTTC